The clone carrying this T cell receptor (beta chain) has just a few counts. These data originate in a study of response to subunit inactivated influenza vaccine. A single record per CDR3 protein comes from TCRdb applying MiXCR to the RT-PCR reads. The sample has hundreds of thousands of distinct CDR3 sequences; roughly 23% are singletons. Trimming stripped 7 bases from V and 3 bases from J, with 16 bases between. The V gene's germline CDR1 is SGHRS and CDR2 YFSETQ. CDR3 length: 14 residues. The material sequenced was CD4+ T cells sorted from PBMCs, taken around 5 days after vaccination. The rearrangement uses TRBV5-1 and TRBJ1-2; weak D call: TRBD1 (5 bases). This receptor was taken from a man aged 45 to 65 who received an inactivated influenza vaccine. The CDR3 protein is CASRQPTEYYGYTF. The CDR3 DNA is TGCGCCAGCCGACAGCCTACGGAGTACTATGGCTACACCTTC.